The clone carrying this TCR beta chain was detected only once. Participants were placed into cohorts based on the clinical history they reported. Recovered status in Cohort 3 required two negative PCRs, clearance, or symptom resolution. This CDR3 has 14 amino acids. Germline V gives CDR1 MRHNA, CDR2 SNTAGT. V lost 4 bases and J lost 6, with 14 bases in between. This sample is part of a study of blood T cell repertoires in COVID-19. Turning to the study itself: Italy, Spain and the United States were the sources of the convalescent and acute COVID-19 samples.

As processed by the authors: Amplification with reference gene primers provided the estimates of nucleated cell counts. TCRdb's copy holds only in-frame clones and misses some; the assay was immunoSEQ multiplex PCR. D and trimming were read from the DNA, whereas the V and J calls and clone size are those reported in that table. The sample has roughly 290,000 clones; around 85% are singletons. Sequencing was carried out using PBMCs or T cells enriched from blood (not recorded which). The source of this sequence is a man aged 25-45 years who had recovered from COVID-19. The V and J genes are TRBV6-4 and TRBJ2-3, with no clear D. CDR3 sequence reads: CASSGQPGGDTQYF. CDR3 in DNA: TGTGCCAGCAGTGGGCAACCTGGCGGCGATACGCAGTATTTT.